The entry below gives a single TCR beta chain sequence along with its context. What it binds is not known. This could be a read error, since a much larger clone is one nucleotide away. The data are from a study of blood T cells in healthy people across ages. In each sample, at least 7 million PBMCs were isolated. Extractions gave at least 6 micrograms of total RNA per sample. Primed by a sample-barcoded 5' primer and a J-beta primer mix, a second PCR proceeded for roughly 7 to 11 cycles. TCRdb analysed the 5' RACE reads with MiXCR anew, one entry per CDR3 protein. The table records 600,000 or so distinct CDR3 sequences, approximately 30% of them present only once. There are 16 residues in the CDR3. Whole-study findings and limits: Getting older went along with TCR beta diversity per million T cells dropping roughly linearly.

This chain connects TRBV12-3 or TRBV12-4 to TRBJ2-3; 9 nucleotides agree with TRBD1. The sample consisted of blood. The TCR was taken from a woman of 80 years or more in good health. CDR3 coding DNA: TGTGCCAGCAGTCCCTTGGGGGGACAGGGACCAGATATGCAGTATTTT. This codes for CASSPLGGQGPDMQYF.